One sample yielded the 17 T cell receptor beta chains listed below, sequenced in a study of T-cell memory formation after mild COVID-19. Using its own MiXCR run on the 5' RACE reads, TCRdb lists one record per CDR3 protein. Of 300,000 to 350,000 distinct CDR3 sequences listed, 13% to 15% were seen once; the top ten hold 21%. The sequenced sample consisted of PBMCs or a T cell subset sorted from them (not recorded which). The receptors come from a man aged 18-30 years who had mild COVID-19 (a few samples of this study predate the infection). Cell type and time point are not known.

Comment on this clonotype: A single base separates this from a much larger clone, so it may be a read error. V and J are TRBV5-1 and TRBJ1-1; tentatively, D is TRBD1 (5 bases). V was pared by 2 bases and J by 5 bases, with 10 bases between. This CDR3 contains 13 residues. The germline CDR1 and CDR2 sequences are SGHRS and YFSETQ. The CDR3 DNA reads TGCGCCAGCAGCTTCGACAGTAAAACTGAAGCTTTCTTT. Its protein product is CASSFDSKTEAFF.

This chain links TRBV7-9 with TRBJ2-1, with D unclear. Trimming removed 3 bases from V and 7 bases from J, with 7 bases in between. Germline-derived CDR1 and CDR2 are SEHNR and FQNEAQ (reference sequence). The CDR3 spans 12 residues. The CDR3 nucleotides read TGTGCCAGCAGCTTGTTTAGGAATGAGCAGTTCTTC. Translating it yields CASSLFRNEQFF.

The chain is built from TRBV6-2 or TRBV6-3 and TRBJ1-2, with D maybe TRBD1 (5 bases). There are 14 residues in the CDR3. Germline lookup yields CDR1 MNHEY and CDR2 SVGEGT. Trimming left V 8 bases short and J 2 bases short, with 15 bases between. CDR3 amino acids: CASVIGHLNYGYTF. The CDR3 DNA reads as TGTGCCAGCGTAATAGGACACTTAAACTATGGCTACACCTTC.

This clonotype has a handful of counts. The CDR3 reads CASVAAGWGTGELFF. The CDR3 DNA sequence: TGTGCCAGCGTGGCGGCAGGGTGGGGCACCGGGGAGCTGTTTTTT. V is TRBV6-6 and J is TRBJ2-2; weak D call: TRBD1 (5 bases). V was trimmed by 8 bases and J by 4 bases, leaving 17 bases between them. The CDR3 is 15 residues long. The germline CDR1 and CDR2 sequences are MNHNY and SVGAGI (reference sequence).

This clonotype was detected many times. This sequence joins TRBV10-3 and TRBJ2-5; D might be TRBD2 (7 bases). Looked up from germline, CDR1 is ENHRY and CDR2 is SYGVKD. CDR3 length: 15 residues. V dropped 4 bases and J dropped 5 bases, with 17 bases sitting between them. As DNA, the CDR3 is TGTGCCATCAGTGTGGGGGGGCATCGGTTTGAGACCCAGTACTTC. Amino acid sequence: CAISVGGHRFETQYF.

This clonotype was observed many times. This chain joins TRBV6-6 and TRBJ2-1; 9 bases are a match to TRBD1. The CDR3 spans 14 residues. CDR1 is MNHNY, CDR2 SVGAGI, per germline (reference sequence). Losses at the gene ends were 7 bases for V and 9 bases for J; bases not matched to a gene: 10. CDR3 residues: CASTKPGQGPEQFF. Here the CDR3 DNA reads TGTGCCAGCACCAAGCCGGGACAGGGACCTGAGCAGTTCTTC.

The rearrangement links TRBV7-6 to TRBJ2-7; a weak D match, TRBD2 (6 bases). The V end lost 3 bases, the J end lost 5 bases, and 11 bases lay between the germline ends. Germline CDR1 SGHVS, CDR2 FNYEAQ. This CDR3 has 13 residues. The CDR3 loop reads CASSLGEVHEQYF. Written as DNA, the CDR3 is TGTGCCAGCAGCTTGGGGGAGGTCCACGAGCAGTACTTC.

This clonotype has more than one count but fewer than ten. This chain connects TRBV29-1 to TRBJ1-5; D is undetermined. Trimming stripped 4 bases from V and 0 bases from J, with 10 bases between. Germline V gene sequence: CDR1 SQVTM, CDR2 ANQGSEA. The CDR3 is 14 residues long. The CDR3 region has the DNA TGCAGCGTTGCAGAGGATTATAGCAATCAGCCCCAGCATTTT. This gives the protein CSVAEDYSNQPQHF.

This clonotype was picked up many times. The V call is TRBV24-1, the J call TRBJ1-1, with unresolved D. V lost 7 bases and J 8 bases, leaving 13 bases between the germline ends. This CDR3 comprises 12 residues. Germline assignment: CDR1 KGHDR and CDR2 SFDVKD. The CDR3 coding sequence is TGTGCCACCAGACCCGGGATTACCGAAGCTTTCTTT. Translated: CATRPGITEAFF.

The rearrangement joins TRBV10-3 to TRBJ1-6; TRBD1 might be the D (6 bases). V gave up 0 bases and J gave up 13 bases, with 16 bases separating them. CDR1 is ENHRY, CDR2 SYGVKD, per germline. This CDR3 spans 15 amino acids. DNA of the CDR3: TGTGCCATCAGTGAGTCGAGGACAGAGGGTAGGCCCCTCCACTTT. It encodes CAISESRTEGRPLHF.

The CDR3, as DNA: TGCAGTGCTAGGTCAACAGGGCGCTCTGGGGCCAACGTCCTGACTTTC. It codes for CSARSTGRSGANVLTF. The chain couples TRBV20-1 to TRBJ2-6; weak D call: TRBD1 (6 bases). The V end lost 3 bases, the J end lost 0 bases, and 12 bases lay between the germline ends. Germline loops: CDR1 DFQATT, CDR2 SNEGSKA (reference sequence). The CDR3 length is 16 residues.

This clonotype was seen only a few times. The chain carries TRBV20-1 and TRBJ2-7; D possibly uses TRBD1 or TRBD2 (5 bases each). The CDR3 has 12 amino acids. Trimming removed 5 bases from V and 2 bases from J, with 10 bases in between. Germline V lookup: CDR1 DFQATT, CDR2 SNEGSKA (reference sequence). CDR3 residues: CSAPGPTYEQYF. As DNA, the CDR3 is TGCAGTGCTCCGGGACCGACCTACGAGCAGTACTTC.

CDR3 sequence reads: CASSLNPSGVTDTQYF. Written as DNA, the CDR3 is TGTGCCAGCAGCTTAAATCCCAGCGGAGTCACAGATACGCAGTATTTT. The chain couples TRBV7-2 to TRBJ2-3, with D tentatively TRBD2 (5 bases). Trimming pared 2 bases from V and 2 bases from J, leaving 14 bases between. Germline assignment: CDR1 SGHTA and CDR2 FQGNSA. The CDR3 loop spans 16 amino acids.

V and J are TRBV12-3 or TRBV12-4 and TRBJ1-6; tentative D call: TRBD1 (5 bases). The CDR3 has 13 amino acids. V was cut by 5 bases and J by 10 bases, with 12 bases left in between. As DNA, the CDR3 is TGTGCCAGCAGTCCCCAGCAGGGCTCACCCCTCCACTTT. It translates to CASSPQQGSPLHF.

The V gene is TRBV7-6, the J gene TRBJ1-2, with D possibly TRBD1 on 5 matching bases. CDR1 is SGHVS, CDR2 FNYEAQ, per germline. The CDR3 sequence is 23 residues long. Between the trimmed V and J ends, which lost 5 bases and 6 bases, there was a span of 43 bases. The CDR3 spells CASSPRGGVTSIRKLLRWNGYTF. The CDR3 nucleotides are TGTGCCAGCAGCCCTCGGGGAGGGGTTACTAGTATTCGGAAACTATTGCGGTGGAATGGCTACACCTTC.

The genes are TRBV28 and TRBJ2-3; tentatively, D is TRBD1 (5 bases). CDR1 and CDR2 (germline): MDHEN, SYDVKM. The CDR3 is made up of 12 amino acids. In DNA, the CDR3 is TGTCTAACAGGCCAAGGCACAGATACGCAGTATTTT. Amino acids: CLTGQGTDTQYF.

This clonotype was detected a few times. V is TRBV5-1 and J is TRBJ2-3, with 8 positions matching TRBD1. Germline CDR1 and CDR2: SGHRS and YFSETQ. V dropped 4 bases and J dropped 1; count of bases not matched to a gene: 11. This CDR3 is built from 17 residues. The CDR3 loop reads CASSRLLSGQGTDTQYF. The DNA for the CDR3 is TGCGCCAGCAGCCGACTTCTTTCGGGACAGGGCACAGATACGCAGTATTTT.